This T cell receptor beta chain is from a study of Ad26.COV2.S vaccination and SARS-CoV-2 variants. In germline, CDR1 is SGHTA, CDR2 FQGNSA. V was shortened by 3 bases and J by 0 bases, with 18 bases between the two germline ends. The CDR3 has 18 residues. The protocol was immunoSEQ multiplex PCR, while the TCRdb copy is restricted to in-frame clones and leaves out a portion. The table has roughly 700,000 clones, 70% to 90% seen once; the top ten hold about 1.5%. Treatment indicated: about 20 received Ad26.COV2.S at low or high dose, single or two shots; several received placebo; per-sample allocation not given. Sampling occurred on day 63 after the first vaccine or placebo injection.

This specimen was peripheral blood, taken in a trial of Ad26.COV2.S vaccine versus placebo. This chain uses TRBV7-2 with TRBJ2-4; D uncertain. The clonotype comes from a person aged 18-65 years who received the Ad26.COV2.S COVID-19 vaccine or a placebo. CDR3 sequence reads: CASSLENTVLRAKNIQYF. In DNA, the CDR3 is TGTGCCAGCAGCTTGGAAAACACCGTGCTTAGAGCCAAAAACATTCAGTACTTC. The entire variable domain, with the rest obtained from reference TRBV7-2 and TRBJ2-4, is as follows: GAGVSQSPSNKVTEKGKDVELRCDPISGHTALYWYRQSLGQGLEFLIYFQGNSAPDKSGLPSDRFSAERTGGSVSTLTIQRTQQEDSAVYLCASSLENTVLRAKNIQYFGAGTRLSVL.